This TCR beta chain derives from a study of blood T cell repertoires in COVID-19. Sequencing was performed with immunoSEQ multiplex PCR; in TCRdb, only in-frame clones are kept and a portion is missing. Of just over 150,000 clones in the sample, over 80% were seen once. The CDR3 covers 14 residues. Unmatched junction bases numbered 8, after V lost 2 bases and J lost 8 bases. Germline CDR1 reads KGHSH; CDR2 reads LQKENI. This receptor was identified in a man between 25 and 39 years old with COVID-19, enrolled during active disease. Material for sequencing was peripheral blood. This chain links TRBV18 with TRBJ1-2, with 7 bases fitting TRBD1. CDR3 bases: TGTGCCAGCTCACCAGGGACAGTCGAGGGCGGCTACACCTTC. It is translated as CASSPGTVEGGYTF.